These T cell receptor beta chains were read from a single sample in a study of blood T cells in healthy people across ages. TCRdb re-analysed the 5' RACE reads in MiXCR, keeping a single row per CDR3 protein. The data contain 1.5 million or so distinct CDR3 sequences, 35% to 45% of them singletons. Sample: blood. The receptors derive from a woman between 18 and 29 years old in good health. Each CDR3 is given with its conserved first and last residue. Each record gives: V gene, J gene, D gene, clone size, CDR3 DNA, CDR3 protein. A D gene is named only where the DNA matches it firmly. Some rows mark clone size as missing; the rest say once, few, many or name a class of expanded clone.

v_gene: TRBV6-5
j_gene: TRBJ2-3
d_gene: .
abundance: .
CDR3nt: TGTGCCAGCAGACCCTTTGGTGGTACGCAGTATTTT
CDR3aa: CASRPFGGTQYF

v_gene: TRBV5-5
j_gene: TRBJ1-3
d_gene: .
abundance: few
CDR3nt: TGTGCCAGCAGCTTAAGGGGAACTGGAAACACCATATATTTT
CDR3aa: CASSLRGTGNTIYF

v_gene: TRBV5-1
j_gene: TRBJ2-2
d_gene: .
abundance: .
CDR3nt: TGCGCCAGCAGCTTGGGGCCAGCCGAGGGGGAGCTGTTTTTT
CDR3aa: CASSLGPAEGELFF

v_gene: TRBV12-3/TRBV12-4
j_gene: TRBJ2-3
d_gene: .
abundance: .
CDR3nt: TGTGCCAGCAGTTTACCCCCAAGAGATACGCAGTATTTT
CDR3aa: CASSLPPRDTQYF

v_gene: TRBV7-2
j_gene: TRBJ2-1
d_gene: .
abundance: .
CDR3nt: TGTGCCAGCAGCTTAGCGTCCAGGGGAGTTGCCAATGAGCAGTTCTTC
CDR3aa: CASSLASRGVANEQFF

v_gene: TRBV6-6
j_gene: TRBJ2-7
d_gene: TRBD2
abundance: few
CDR3nt: TGTGCCAGCAGAAAGACTAGCGCCTACGAGCAGTACTTC
CDR3aa: CASRKTSAYEQYF

v_gene: TRBV27
j_gene: TRBJ1-1
d_gene: .
abundance: .
CDR3nt: TGTGCCAGCAGTTCCCGTGAGGGGGGTAGGGCTGAAGCTTTCTTT
CDR3aa: CASSSREGGRAEAFF

v_gene: TRBV7-6
j_gene: TRBJ2-1
d_gene: TRBD2
abundance: .
CDR3nt: TGTGCCAGCAGCTTAGTGGGACTACCAGGGAAGGATGAGCAGTTCTTC
CDR3aa: CASSLVGLPGKDEQFF

v_gene: TRBV6-1
j_gene: TRBJ1-3
d_gene: .
abundance: .
CDR3nt: TGTGCCAGCAGTGAAACAGGGCGGACCTCTGGAAACACCATATATTTT
CDR3aa: CASSETGRTSGNTIYF

v_gene: TRBV10-3
j_gene: TRBJ1-2
d_gene: TRBD1
abundance: few
CDR3nt: TGTGCCATCAGCAAAGGGGGCTCAAACTATGGCTACACCTTC
CDR3aa: CAISKGGSNYGYTF

v_gene: TRBV29-1
j_gene: TRBJ2-1
d_gene: .
abundance: .
CDR3nt: TGCAGCGTTGTACAGGGGTGGGGAGGGATGGAGCAGTTCTTC
CDR3aa: CSVVQGWGGMEQFF

v_gene: TRBV20-1
j_gene: TRBJ2-3
d_gene: .
abundance: .
CDR3nt: TGCAGTGCTAGAATGTTGGGGCAGGGGACCACAGATACGCAGTATTTT
CDR3aa: CSARMLGQGTTDTQYF

v_gene: TRBV9
j_gene: TRBJ2-7
d_gene: TRBD2
abundance: .
CDR3nt: TGTGCCAGCAGCGTAGCGGCGGGGGGTAGCAATGAGCAGTACTTC
CDR3aa: CASSVAAGGSNEQYF

v_gene: TRBV30
j_gene: TRBJ2-7
d_gene: TRBD2
abundance: .
CDR3nt: TGTGCCTTGCGGACTAGCGGGGGGCAGTACTACGAGCAGTACTTC
CDR3aa: CALRTSGGQYYEQYF

v_gene: TRBV5-6
j_gene: TRBJ2-4
d_gene: .
abundance: .
CDR3nt: TGTGCCAGCAGCTTGAGGGGGGGCTCGGAAAACATTCAGTACTTC
CDR3aa: CASSLRGGSENIQYF

v_gene: TRBV20-1
j_gene: TRBJ2-2
d_gene: TRBD2
abundance: few
CDR3nt: TGCAGTGCTAGAGATCCAGCGGGAGGGGGCACCGGGGAGCTGTTTTTT
CDR3aa: CSARDPAGGGTGELFF

v_gene: TRBV5-5
j_gene: TRBJ2-3
d_gene: .
abundance: few
CDR3nt: TGTGCCAGCAGCTCCGACCGGGACAGCACAGATACGCAGTATTTT
CDR3aa: CASSSDRDSTDTQYF